This T cell receptor (beta chain) appears in the sequencing data of a study of blood T cell repertoires in COVID-19. The overall study: Sites in the United States, Italy and Spain provided acute and convalescent COVID-19 samples.

Sequencing used immunoSEQ multiplex PCR; TCRdb keeps in-frame clones, though not all of them. The sample holds a few hundred thousand clones, 70% to 90% seen once. The V segment lost 4 bases and the J segment 2 bases; nucleotides outside the gene matches: 5. The CDR3 has 14 residues. Germline V gene sequence: CDR1 SGDLS, CDR2 YYNGEE. The source material was peripheral blood. The chain couples TRBV9 to TRBJ2-7, with 8 bases lining up with TRBD1. This receptor was obtained from a man in his sixties with acute or convalescent COVID-19. CDR3 bases: TGTGCCAGCAGCTTAGGGACAGGTCCCTACGAGCAGTACTTC. This encodes CASSLGTGPYEQYF. Together with reference TRBV9 and TRBJ2-7, the CDR3 gives the full variable domain: DSGVTQTPKHLITATGQRVTLRCSPRSGDLSVYWYQQSLDQGLQFLIQYYNGEERAKGNILERFSAQQFPDLHSELNLSSLELGDSALYFCASSLGTGPYEQYFGPGTRLTVT.